The 21 T cell receptor beta chains below come from one sample, sequenced in a study of CD8 T cells in ankylosing spondylitis. No antigen has been assigned to these receptors. Study-wide findings and caveats: Made up of eight highly homologous variants, a TCR beta motif appeared characteristic of ankylosing spondylitis blood.

A single record per CDR3 protein comes from TCRdb applying MiXCR to the 5' RACE reads. The sample contains 220,000 or so distinct CDR3 sequences, roughly 18% of which appear only once. Source material: blood, either unsorted or a sorted T cell fraction (not recorded which). The receptors stem from a male donor with ankylosing spondylitis.

The chain has TRBV30 and TRBJ2-5, with D possibly TRBD2 on 5 matching bases. Germline lookup yields CDR1 GTSNPN and CDR2 SVGIG (reference sequence). Trimming left V 0 bases short and J 3 bases short, with 8 bases between. The CDR3 covers 13 residues. CDR3 nucleotide sequence: TGTGCCTGGAGTGTACACGGGGAAGAGACCCAGTACTTC. Protein sequence: CAWSVHGEETQYF.

This clonotype was counted many times. V usage is TRBV6-5 and J usage is TRBJ1-5; D is unclear. Germline V gives CDR1 MNHEY, CDR2 SVGAGI. Trimming took off 0 bases at V and 3 bases at J, with 9 bases between the two ends. The CDR3 extends over 15 amino acids. The CDR3 loop is CASSYSISANQPQHF. The CDR3 DNA follows: TGTGCCAGCAGTTACTCGATTTCTGCCAATCAGCCCCAGCATTTT.

This clonotype was observed many times. The V and J genes are TRBV29-1 and TRBJ2-1; TRBD2 matches at 8 bases. The CDR3 contains 14 residues. Trimming took 4 bases from V and 2 from J; bases not matched to a gene: 4. Looked up from germline, CDR1 is SQVTM and CDR2 is ANQGSEA. This chain's CDR3 is CSVVGLGAYNEQFF. In DNA, the CDR3 is TGCAGCGTTGTGGGACTAGGGGCCTACAATGAGCAGTTCTTC.

This clonotype was detected a few times. This sequence joins TRBV27 and TRBJ2-7, with D perhaps assigned TRBD1 or TRBD2 (5 bases each). The germline V gene encodes CDR1 MNHEY and CDR2 SMNVEV (reference sequence). Between the trimmed V and J ends, which lost 2 bases and 6 bases, there was a span of 11 bases. This CDR3 spans 13 amino acids. The CDR3 DNA reads as TGTGCCAGCAGTTTACCCTCTGGGGGCGAGCAGTACTTC. The encoded protein is CASSLPSGGEQYF.

V usage is TRBV9 and J usage is TRBJ1-1; a possible D gene is TRBD1 (5 bases). The CDR3 consists of 14 residues. Trimming took off 3 bases at V and 1 base at J, with 10 bases between the two ends. Germline V CDR1 and CDR2: SGDLS, YYNGEE. The CDR3: CASSGPGGNTEAFF. CDR3 DNA sequence: TGTGCCAGCAGCGGCCCCGGGGGGAACACTGAAGCTTTCTTT.

This chain connects TRBV7-2 to TRBJ2-1; the D gene is possibly TRBD2 (5 bases). Trimming stripped 2 bases from V and 6 bases from J, with 8 bases between. This CDR3 has 13 amino acids. The germline CDR1 and CDR2 sequences are SGHTA and FQGNSA. Here the CDR3 DNA reads TGTGCCAGCAGCTTATGGGAGCTCAATGAGCAGTTCTTC. It translates to CASSLWELNEQFF.

This clonotype was counted between two and nine times. The chain couples TRBV27 to TRBJ2-2; D ambiguous. Germline V gene sequence: CDR1 MNHEY, CDR2 SMNVEV (reference sequence). Trimming removed 2 bases at V and 2 bases at J, with 6 bases between. There are 14 residues in the CDR3. The CDR3: CASSLNFNTGELFF. For the CDR3, the DNA is TGTGCCAGCAGTTTAAATTTTAACACCGGGGAGCTGTTTTTT.

This clonotype was detected only a few times. The chain employs TRBV20-1 and TRBJ2-1; 8 nucleotides line up with TRBD2. This CDR3 is 15 amino acids long. Germline V CDR1 and CDR2: DFQATT, SNEGSKA (reference sequence). The trim removed 0 bases at V and 3 bases at J, leaving 4 bases unmatched. The CDR3 region has the DNA TGCAGTGCTAGAGACCGGGGGGGCCTCTACAATGAGCAGTTCTTC. Its protein product is CSARDRGGLYNEQFF.

The genes are TRBV6-1 and TRBJ2-5, with a weak D call TRBD2 (5 bases). Germline V gene lookup returns CDR1 MNHNS and CDR2 SASEGT. V was trimmed by 10 bases and J by 5 bases, leaving 20 bases between them. CDR3 length equals 14 residues. The CDR3 sequence: CATGSLPGFETQYF. The CDR3 nucleotides read TGTGCCACGGGGAGTTTACCTGGGTTTGAGACCCAGTACTTC.

This clonotype came up a few times. V is TRBV12-3 or TRBV12-4 and J is TRBJ2-7; D is undetermined. The CDR3 loop spans 14 amino acids. The V and J ends lost 3 bases and 2 bases respectively, with 11 bases between them. Here the CDR3 reads CASSFRQSPYEQYF. Written as DNA, the CDR3 is TGTGCCAGCAGTTTTCGCCAGAGCCCCTACGAGCAGTACTTC.

The chain's CDR3 is CSVSGMTTSVYNEQFF. The CDR3 DNA reads TGCAGCGTTTCCGGGATGACGACTAGCGTCTACAATGAGCAGTTCTTC. The rearrangement joins TRBV29-1 to TRBJ2-1, with 8 bases identical to TRBD2. The CDR3 is made up of 16 amino acids. The germline gives CDR1 SQVTM, CDR2 ANQGSEA. J gave up 3 bases and V 5 bases, and 12 bases lay outside the gene matches.

This sequence joins TRBV10-2 and TRBJ2-5, with TRBD2 matching over 8 bases. The CDR3 is 15 amino acids. Germline CDR1 reads WSHSY; CDR2 reads SAAADI. With V trimmed by 2 bases and J by 5 bases, 7 bases remained unmatched. As DNA, the CDR3 is TGCGCCAGCAGTGAGGGGGCTAGCGGGTCTGAGACCCAGTACTTC. It is translated as CASSEGASGSETQYF.

The V call is TRBV29-1, the J call TRBJ1-5; TRBD1 is a possible D gene (5 bases). CDR1 SQVTM and CDR2 ANQGSEA come from the germline V gene. Trimming shortened V by 4 bases and J by 7 bases, and 14 bases separated the two germline ends. There are 13 residues in the CDR3. The CDR3 nucleotides are TGCAGCGTTGCAATGGGGGTTGGCCAGCCCCAGCATTTT. Translated: CSVAMGVGQPQHF.

This clonotype was found a few times. The CDR3 loop reads CASSVEFYEQYF. The CDR3 DNA sequence: TGTGCCAGCAGTGTAGAGTTCTACGAGCAGTACTTC. The genes are TRBV2 and TRBJ2-7; no reliable D call. Looked up from germline, CDR1 is SNHLY and CDR2 is FYNNEI. V gave up 4 bases and J gave up 3 bases, with 7 bases separating them. CDR3 length equals 12 residues.

The chain couples TRBV18 to TRBJ2-7; 8 bases fit TRBD1. This CDR3 comprises 16 residues. V lost 0 bases, J lost 1 base, and 5 bases stayed unmatched. The germline V gene encodes CDR1 KGHSH and CDR2 LQKENI. The CDR3 coding sequence is TGTGCCAGCTCACCACCGGACAGGGTATATTCCTACGAGCAGTACTTC. Amino acid sequence: CASSPPDRVYSYEQYF.

The V and J genes are TRBV4-3 and TRBJ2-7; D gene unclear. Trimming removed 1 base from V and 2 bases from J, with 9 bases in between. The CDR3 extends over 14 amino acids. Per germline, CDR1 LGHNA and CDR2 YSLEER. The CDR3 loop is CASSQAEETYEQYF. CDR3 nucleotide sequence: TGCGCCAGCAGCCAAGCCGAGGAAACCTACGAGCAGTACTTC.

This clonotype was detected a few times. In nucleotides, the CDR3 is TGTGCCAGCGAACGGGGTGCCAATGAGCAGTTCTTC. Amino acid sequence: CASERGANEQFF. V usage is TRBV2 and J usage is TRBJ2-1, with D possibly matching TRBD2 (5 bases). Trimming took 8 bases from V and 6 from J, leaving 11 bases between them. The CDR3 length is 12 residues. Germline CDR1 is SNHLY and CDR2 is FYNNEI.

The chain has TRBV10-3 and TRBJ1-1; D unresolved. V lost 3 bases and J lost 0, with 8 bases in between. CDR3 length: 14 amino acids. In germline, CDR1 is ENHRY, CDR2 SYGVKD. The CDR3 reads CAISEEQLNTEAFF. CDR3 bases: TGTGCCATCAGTGAAGAACAGCTGAACACTGAAGCTTTCTTT.

The CDR3 here is CASSPMDTKETQYF. The DNA for the CDR3 is TGTGCCAGCAGCCCTATGGACACCAAAGAGACCCAGTACTTC. V is TRBV14 and J is TRBJ2-5; maybe TRBD1 (5 bases). This CDR3 is 14 amino acids long. The V gene's germline CDR1 is SGHDN and CDR2 FVKESK. V lost 4 bases and J 3 bases, leaving 12 bases between the germline ends.

This clonotype was seen a handful of times. The CDR3 DNA reads as TGTGCCTGGAGGCGGGAGAACACCGGGGAGCTGTTTTTT. Its translation: CAWRRENTGELFF. This chain connects TRBV30 to TRBJ2-2; D is possibly TRBD2 (6 bases). Trimming left V 3 bases short and J 1 base short, with 6 bases between. Germline V gene data show CDR1 as GTSNPN and CDR2 as SVGIG (reference sequence). This CDR3 is built from 13 residues.

In this sample, this clonotype turned up a few times. The chain combines TRBV7-6 with TRBJ2-1; D uncertain. Germline V gene lookup returns CDR1 SGHVS and CDR2 FNYEAQ. This CDR3 is built from 15 residues. Trimming left V 2 bases short and J 4 bases short, with 12 bases between. CDR3 bases: TGTGCCAGCAGCTTATTCGTTGGGCCTTACAATGAGCAGTTCTTC. It encodes CASSLFVGPYNEQFF.